This T cell receptor (beta chain) emerged from a study of blood T cell repertoires in COVID-19. This CDR3 is built from 16 residues. Germline CDR1 reads SGHNT; CDR2 reads YYREEE (reference sequence). Trimming left V 0 bases short and J 6 bases short, with 18 bases between. Produced via immunoSEQ multiplex PCR; TCRdb's table is partial and in-frame only. The sample contains 150,000 to 200,000 clones, more than 75% of which appear only once. This TCR was recovered from a middle-aged woman with COVID-19, enrolled during active disease. The sample comprised peripheral blood. The V gene is TRBV5-4, the J gene TRBJ1-2, with D tentatively TRBD1 (5 bases). CDR3 loop: CASSLALSRGSDGYTF. Here the CDR3 DNA reads TGTGCCAGCAGCTTGGCCCTCTCGCGGGGCAGCGATGGCTACACCTTC. Full variable domain (remainder filled in from reference TRBV5-4 and TRBJ1-2): ETGVTQSPTHLIKTRGQQVTLRCSSQSGHNTVSWYQQALGQGPQFIFQYYREEENGRGNFPPRFSGLQFPNYSSELNVNALELDDSALYLCASSLALSRGSDGYTFGSGTRLTVV.